Listed below are T cell receptor beta chains from one sample, sequenced in a study of CD8 T cells in ankylosing spondylitis. TCRdb analysed the 5' RACE reads with MiXCR anew, one entry per CDR3 protein. The table lists 700,000 to 1,000,000 distinct CDR3 sequences, about an eighth of them singletons, with roughly 0.51% in the top ten. Input material: blood, either unsorted or a sorted T cell fraction (not recorded which). These receptors were collected from a male donor with ankylosing spondylitis. Both conserved end residues are part of each CDR3. The order of the fields is CDR3 protein, CDR3 DNA, V gene, J gene, D gene, clone size. A D gene is named only where the DNA matches it firmly. Rows give clone size only sometimes, using once, few, many, or a class for an expanded clone.

CDR3aa: CASSAGRSYYGYTF
CDR3nt: TGTGCCAGCAGCGCCGGACGGTCGTACTATGGCTACACCTTC
v_gene: TRBV5-6
j_gene: TRBJ1-2
d_gene: -
abundance: few

CDR3aa: CATSRGWFGDTEAFF
CDR3nt: TGTGCCACCAGCAGAGGGTGGTTCGGGGATACTGAAGCTTTCTTT
v_gene: TRBV15
j_gene: TRBJ1-1
d_gene: -
abundance: few

CDR3aa: CASSLYYMVTEAFF
CDR3nt: TGTGCCAGCAGCTTATACTATATGGTCACTGAAGCTTTCTTT
v_gene: TRBV7-2
j_gene: TRBJ1-1
d_gene: -
abundance: -

CDR3aa: CAISEAGPSSGANVLTF
CDR3nt: TGTGCCATCAGTGAGGCAGGGCCCAGCTCTGGGGCCAACGTCCTGACTTTC
v_gene: TRBV10-3
j_gene: TRBJ2-6
d_gene: -
abundance: -

CDR3aa: CASSEDAQTQYF
CDR3nt: TGTGCCAGCAGTGAAGACGCTCAGACCCAGTACTTC
v_gene: TRBV6-1
j_gene: TRBJ2-5
d_gene: -
abundance: few

CDR3aa: CATGAGSVNTQYF
CDR3nt: TGTGCCACCGGGGCGGGATCGGTAAATACGCAGTATTTT
v_gene: TRBV24-1
j_gene: TRBJ2-3
d_gene: -
abundance: few

CDR3aa: CATGGGGFAGAQWETQYF
CDR3nt: TGTGCCACCGGCGGGGGGGGATTCGCAGGGGCGCAATGGGAGACCCAGTACTTC
v_gene: TRBV24-1
j_gene: TRBJ2-5
d_gene: TRBD2
abundance: -

CDR3aa: CAIRDRENSGANVLTF
CDR3nt: TGTGCCATCCGGGACAGGGAGAACTCTGGGGCCAACGTCCTGACTTTC
v_gene: TRBV10-3
j_gene: TRBJ2-6
d_gene: TRBD1
abundance: -

CDR3aa: CASSPYGVSYEQYF
CDR3nt: TGTGCCAGCAGCCCCTATGGGGTCTCCTACGAGCAGTACTTC
v_gene: TRBV3-1
j_gene: TRBJ2-7
d_gene: -
abundance: -

CDR3aa: CASRRGRAGTYGYTF
CDR3nt: TGTGCCAGCAGGCGGGGTCGAGCAGGGACCTATGGCTACACCTTC
v_gene: TRBV12-3/TRBV12-4
j_gene: TRBJ1-2
d_gene: -
abundance: -

CDR3aa: CASSSQGAGQPQHF
CDR3nt: TGTGCCAGCAGCTCCCAGGGGGCGGGTCAGCCCCAGCATTTT
v_gene: TRBV7-2
j_gene: TRBJ1-5
d_gene: TRBD1
abundance: few

CDR3aa: CAIGQGVGSGANVLTF
CDR3nt: TGTGCCATCGGTCAGGGAGTGGGGTCTGGGGCCAACGTCCTGACTTTC
v_gene: TRBV10-3
j_gene: TRBJ2-6
d_gene: -
abundance: many

CDR3aa: CSIGQGNGYTF
CDR3nt: TGCAGCATCGGACAGGGGAATGGCTACACCTTC
v_gene: TRBV29-1
j_gene: TRBJ1-2
d_gene: TRBD1
abundance: many

CDR3aa: CATSEPSGSGNEQFF
CDR3nt: TGTGCCACCAGTGAACCTAGCGGGAGCGGCAATGAGCAGTTCTTC
v_gene: TRBV24-1
j_gene: TRBJ2-1
d_gene: TRBD2
abundance: few

CDR3aa: CASSFGSSAGATQYF
CDR3nt: TGTGCCAGCAGCTTTGGGTCTAGCGCGGGGGCGACCCAGTACTTC
v_gene: TRBV7-8
j_gene: TRBJ2-5
d_gene: -
abundance: -

CDR3aa: CSGVRTGKETQYF
CDR3nt: TGCAGCGGCGTCCGGACAGGGAAAGAGACCCAGTACTTC
v_gene: TRBV29-1
j_gene: TRBJ2-5
d_gene: TRBD1
abundance: many

CDR3aa: CAISESTYSNQPQHF
CDR3nt: TGTGCCATCAGTGAATCAACATATAGCAATCAGCCCCAGCATTTT
v_gene: TRBV10-3
j_gene: TRBJ1-5
d_gene: -
abundance: -

CDR3aa: CSARKAEEKLFF
CDR3nt: TGCAGTGCTAGAAAGGCTGAGGAAAAACTGTTTTTT
v_gene: TRBV20-1
j_gene: TRBJ1-4
d_gene: -
abundance: many

CDR3aa: CSAPTPPGLRRYNEQFF
CDR3nt: TGCAGTGCCCCCACCCCTCCAGGGCTCAGGAGATACAATGAGCAGTTCTTC
v_gene: TRBV20-1
j_gene: TRBJ2-1
d_gene: -
abundance: -

CDR3aa: CASSRTGDSNQPQHF
CDR3nt: TGTGCCAGCAGCCGAACAGGGGATAGCAATCAGCCCCAGCATTTT
v_gene: TRBV5-5
j_gene: TRBJ1-5
d_gene: TRBD1
abundance: many

CDR3aa: CASSHERISDTGELFF
CDR3nt: TGTGCCAGTAGCCACGAACGGATCTCTGACACCGGGGAGCTGTTTTTT
v_gene: TRBV19
j_gene: TRBJ2-2
d_gene: -
abundance: few

CDR3aa: CATSARFLPQYF
CDR3nt: TGTGCCACCAGCGCCCGTTTCCTACCCCAGTACTTC
v_gene: TRBV15
j_gene: TRBJ2-5
d_gene: -
abundance: few

CDR3aa: CSARRQGRQPQHF
CDR3nt: TGCAGTGCTAGACGACAGGGCAGGCAGCCCCAGCATTTT
v_gene: TRBV20-1
j_gene: TRBJ1-5
d_gene: TRBD1
abundance: many

CDR3aa: CASSESRDRGVAGEKLFF
CDR3nt: TGCGCCAGCAGTGAGTCGAGGGACAGGGGGGTAGCGGGTGAAAAACTGTTTTTT
v_gene: TRBV10-1
j_gene: TRBJ1-4
d_gene: TRBD1
abundance: -

CDR3aa: CASSFEFGALHF
CDR3nt: TGTGCCAGCAGCTTCGAATTTGGGGCCCTCCACTTT
v_gene: TRBV5-5
j_gene: TRBJ1-6
d_gene: -
abundance: -

CDR3aa: CASSHKGLAGEDTQYF
CDR3nt: TGTGCCAGCTCACACAAGGGACTAGCGGGAGAGGACACGCAGTATTTT
v_gene: TRBV18
j_gene: TRBJ2-3
d_gene: TRBD2
abundance: few

CDR3aa: CASSVARDSQKLFF
CDR3nt: TGCGCCAGCAGCGTAGCCCGGGACAGTCAAAAACTGTTTTTT
v_gene: TRBV5-1
j_gene: TRBJ1-4
d_gene: TRBD1
abundance: -

CDR3aa: CSVGTGGLSGELFF
CDR3nt: TGCAGCGTGGGTACAGGGGGGCTAAGCGGGGAGCTGTTTTTT
v_gene: TRBV29-1
j_gene: TRBJ2-2
d_gene: TRBD1
abundance: many

CDR3aa: CASSLQAGGELFF
CDR3nt: TGTGCCAGCAGCCTCCAGGCGGGCGGGGAGCTGTTTTTT
v_gene: TRBV7-6
j_gene: TRBJ2-2
d_gene: -
abundance: few

CDR3aa: CASSGAYEQYF
CDR3nt: TGTGCCAGCAGCGGGGCCTACGAGCAGTACTTC
v_gene: TRBV7-9
j_gene: TRBJ2-7
d_gene: -
abundance: many

CDR3aa: CASTPGTSVGSEQFF
CDR3nt: TGTGCCAGCACTCCCGGGACTAGCGTGGGTAGTGAGCAGTTCTTC
v_gene: TRBV6-2/TRBV6-3
j_gene: TRBJ2-1
d_gene: TRBD2
abundance: -